A single sample is the source of the 21 T cell receptor beta chains below, sequenced in a study of blood T cell repertoires in COVID-19. The table came from immunoSEQ multiplex PCR; TCRdb's copy has only in-frame clones and leaves some out. This repertoire shows over 100,000 clones, approximately 89% found once; its top ten account for 9% to 12%. The material sequenced was peripheral blood. The receptors were gathered from a man aged 50 to 59 with acute or convalescent COVID-19.

This sequence joins TRBV19 and TRBJ1-4, with a possible D match to TRBD1 (5 bases). This CDR3 contains 13 residues. Trimming shortened V by 0 bases and J by 13 bases, and 12 bases separated the two germline ends. Germline V gene sequence: CDR1 LNHDA, CDR2 SQIVND (reference sequence). The CDR3 here is CASSIEAQGSLFF. The CDR3 DNA follows: TGTGCCAGTAGTATAGAGGCCCAGGGATCACTGTTTTTT.

The chain combines TRBV7-2 with TRBJ2-3, with D tentatively TRBD1 (6 bases). Trimming left V 5 bases short and J 1 base short, with 13 bases between. CDR1 and CDR2 from the germline V gene are SGHTA and FQGNSA. The CDR3 loop spans 15 amino acids. CDR3 in DNA: TGTGCCAGCAGCGACAGGTGGGGTGGCACAGATACGCAGTATTTT. Protein product: CASSDRWGGTDTQYF.

Concerning this clone itself: One end of the junction fails to match germline, which may point to a read error. The J gene is TRBJ1-2, the V gene TRBV18, with TRBD1 identical over 9 bases. The CDR3 runs to 14 residues. CDR1 and CDR2 from the germline V gene are KGHSH and LQKENI. DNA of the CDR3: TGTGCCAGCTCGCCACGACAGGGGGACTATGGCTACACCTTC. Translation: CASSPRQGDYGYTF.

In DNA, the CDR3 is TGTGCCAGCGGGGGACAGCCCCCTAACACCATATATTTT. This translates into CASGGQPPNTIYF. The V call is TRBV5-6, the J call TRBJ1-3, with 7 positions matching TRBD1. After removal of 7 bases from V and 7 bases from J, the junction contained 8 bases not matched to a gene. CDR3 length equals 13 residues. Germline V gene data show CDR1 as SGHDT and CDR2 as YYEEEE.

V gene TRBV10-3 combines with J gene TRBJ1-1, with D unresolved. Germline CDR1 ENHRY, CDR2 SYGVKD. The CDR3 is 13 amino acids. Deletions cut 2 bases from V and 4 bases from J, with 8 bases between. CDR3 in amino acids: CAISEVRSTEAFF. As DNA, the CDR3 is TGTGCCATCAGTGAGGTGAGGAGCACTGAAGCTTTCTTT.

The chain employs TRBV5-1 and TRBJ2-1, with TRBD2 matching over 11 bases. The junction had 3 bases not matched to a gene; V was cut back by 2 bases and J by 2 bases. The V gene's germline CDR1 is SGHRS and CDR2 YFSETQ. This CDR3 comprises 16 residues. CDR3 coding DNA: TGCGCCAGCAGCTTAAGACTAGCGGGAACCTACAATGAGCAGTTCTTC. Protein: CASSLRLAGTYNEQFF.

This rearrangement joins TRBV5-1 to TRBJ1-1, with D uncertain. CDR1 SGHRS and CDR2 YFSETQ come from the germline V gene. Trimming removed 6 bases from V and 7 bases from J, with 10 bases in between. The CDR3 consists of 11 residues. The CDR3 reads CASTNQVEAFF. Here the CDR3 DNA reads TGCGCCAGCACAAACCAGGTTGAAGCTTTCTTT.

This sequence joins TRBV24-1 and TRBJ2-3; 13 positions agree with TRBD2. The germline gives CDR1 KGHDR, CDR2 SFDVKD. The V segment lost 9 bases and the J segment 4 bases; nucleotides outside the gene matches: 6. The CDR3 has 15 amino acids. The CDR3 region has the DNA TGTGCCACCCGCCGGACTAGCGGGAGCGCAGATACGCAGTATTTT. This encodes CATRRTSGSADTQYF.

The rearrangement uses TRBV7-2 and TRBJ2-7; 8 bases map to TRBD1. The germline V gene has CDR1 SGHTA and CDR2 FQGNSA. J was trimmed by 3 bases and V by 3 bases; bases with no gene match: 7. This CDR3 comprises 15 residues. CDR3 loop: CASSLGQDLVYEQYF. The CDR3 DNA is TGTGCCAGCAGCTTGGGACAGGACCTTGTCTACGAGCAGTACTTC.

This chain links TRBV7-2 with TRBJ2-7, with D possibly being TRBD2 (7 bases). This CDR3 has 15 amino acids. With 4 bases removed from V and 2 bases from J, the gap between germline ends came to 15 bases. Per germline, CDR1 SGHTA and CDR2 FQGNSA. The CDR3 spells CASSSSGRGPYEQYF. The CDR3 DNA reads TGTGCCAGCAGCTCGTCTGGGCGGGGGCCCTACGAGCAGTACTTC. The variable domain in full, with the rest retrieved from reference TRBV7-2 and TRBJ2-7, is GAGVSQSPSNKVTEKGKDVELRCDPISGHTALYWYRQSLGQGLEFLIYFQGNSAPDKSGLPSDRFSAERTGGSVSTLTIQRTQQEDSAVYLCASSSSGRGPYEQYFGPGTRLTVT.

The chain couples TRBV7-9 to TRBJ1-1; D gene ambiguous. The CDR3 extends over 14 amino acids. Germline CDR1 reads SEHNR; CDR2 reads FQNEAQ (reference sequence). Trimming shortened V by 0 bases and J by 4 bases, and 9 bases separated the two germline ends. The CDR3 is CASSLALTGTEAFF. CDR3 DNA: TGTGCCAGCAGCTTAGCGCTCACGGGCACTGAAGCTTTCTTT.

The V gene is TRBV7-9, the J gene TRBJ2-2; 7 bases align to TRBD2. V was pared by 8 bases and J by 5 bases, with 5 bases of the junction left unmatched. The germline V gene has CDR1 SEHNR and CDR2 FQNEAQ (reference sequence). CDR3 length: 13 residues. The CDR3 region is CASRPSGTGELFF. The CDR3 bases are TGTGCCAGCCGCCCTAGCGGAACCGGGGAGCTGTTTTTT.

The rearrangement joins TRBV6-5 to TRBJ2-3; D ambiguous. Germline-derived CDR1 and CDR2 are MNHEY and SVGAGI. The V gene lost 6 bases and the J gene lost 2 bases, with 6 bases spanning the gap. This CDR3 has 12 residues. The CDR3 spells CASRAFTDTQYF. Here the CDR3 DNA reads TGTGCCAGCAGGGCTTTCACAGATACGCAGTATTTT.

This clone was seen only a few times. This sequence joins TRBV2 and TRBJ1-5; D ambiguous. Germline V gene data show CDR1 as SNHLY and CDR2 as FYNNEI. The CDR3 is made up of 14 amino acids. Deletions cut 6 bases from V and 3 bases from J, with 12 bases between. This chain's CDR3 is CASSRSWANQPQHF. The CDR3 DNA reads as TGTGCCAGCAGCCGCAGTTGGGCCAATCAGCCCCAGCATTTT.

This clone was seen more than once but under ten times. This chain's CDR3 is CASSGAVDNTEAFF. As DNA, the CDR3 is TGTGCCAGCAGCGGGGCCGTAGACAACACTGAAGCTTTCTTT. The chain has TRBV7-2 and TRBJ1-1; weak D call: TRBD1 (5 bases). Germline V lookup: CDR1 SGHTA, CDR2 FQGNSA. Trimming took 5 bases from V and 2 from J, leaving 12 bases between them. The CDR3 totals 14 residues.

This clone has more than one count but fewer than ten. This rearrangement joins TRBV11-2 to TRBJ2-7; D gene uncertain. The ends were cut back, 6 bases at V and 1 base at J, with 4 bases in the middle. There are 11 residues in the CDR3. Germline CDR1 and CDR2: SGHAT and FQNNGV. The chain's CDR3 is CASRQSYEQYF. The CDR3 DNA sequence: TGTGCCAGCAGACAGTCCTACGAGCAGTACTTC. The full variable domain, with the rest looked up from reference TRBV11-2 and TRBJ2-7, is EAGVAQSPRYKIIEKRQSVAFWCNPISGHATLYWYQQILGQGPKLLIQFQNNGVVDDSQLPKDRFSAERLKGVDSTLKIQPAKLEDSAVYLCASRQSYEQYFGPGTRLTVT.

In its sample, this clone was seen once. The rearrangement links TRBV6-4 to TRBJ1-1, with D possibly being TRBD1 (5 bases). The germline CDR1 and CDR2 sequences are MRHNA and SNTAGT. This CDR3 is built from 14 residues. Trimming took 5 bases from V and 4 from J, leaving 14 bases between them. The CDR3 sequence is CASSIEPGGTEAFF. The CDR3 bases are TGTGCCAGCAGTATAGAACCCGGGGGCACTGAAGCTTTCTTT.

By share, this clone ranks as medium-sized (0.01 to 0.1%). One end of the junction does not line up with germline, which may come from a read error. This chain connects TRBV7-7 to TRBJ2-2; TRBD1 might be the D (6 bases). CDR1 and CDR2 from the germline V gene are SSHAT and FNYEAQ (reference sequence). This CDR3 is 14 amino acids long. CDR3 DNA sequence: TGTGCTAGCAGCTTAGAAGCAGGGGCCGGGGAGCTGTTTTTT. It specifies CASSLEAGAGELFF. Filled out from reference TRBV7-7 and TRBJ2-2, the complete variable domain reads GAGVSQSPRYKVTKRGQDVTLRCDPISSHATLYWYQQALGQGPEFLTYFNYEAQPDKSGLPSDRFSAERPEGSISTLTIQRTEQRDSAMYRCASSLEAGAGELFFGEGSRLTVL.

This clone appeared once. V and J are TRBV20-1 and TRBJ1-2, with TRBD1 as a possible D gene (6 bases). Germline lookup yields CDR1 DFQATT and CDR2 SNEGSKA (reference sequence). The CDR3 is 14 residues long. Trimming removed 3 bases at V and 5 bases at J, with 16 bases between. The CDR3 nucleotides read TGCAGTGCTAGTGTTGGGGGCGCGGTTTATGGCTACACCTTC. Protein product: CSASVGGAVYGYTF.

V gene TRBV29-1 combines with J gene TRBJ2-2; D may be TRBD2 (7 bases). Trimming cost V 7 bases and J 3 bases, with 18 bases left between them. This CDR3 region has 15 residues. Germline V gives CDR1 SQVTM, CDR2 ANQGSEA. CDR3 nucleotide sequence: TGCAGCGCCACGGGGGGCTCGCTTTACACCGGGGAGCTGTTTTTT. It specifies CSATGGSLYTGELFF.

J is TRBJ1-4 and V is TRBV2; D is ambiguous. Germline-derived CDR1 and CDR2 are SNHLY and FYNNEI. V lost 7 bases, J lost 7 bases, and 13 bases lay in between. The CDR3 extends over 13 amino acids. CDR3 DNA sequence: TGTGCCAGCAATCGAGGAGCGGGTGAAAAACTGTTTTTT. This codes for CASNRGAGEKLFF. The entire variable domain, with the rest obtained from reference TRBV2 and TRBJ1-4, is as follows: EPEVTQTPSHQVTQMGQEVILRCVPISNHLYFYWYRQILGQKVEFLVSFYNNEISEKSEIFDDQFSVERPDGSNFTLKIRSTKLEDSAMYFCASNRGAGEKLFFGSGTQLSVL.